This TCR beta chain was profiled in a study of blood T cell repertoires in COVID-19. Adults between roughly 18 and 95 years of age took part from 20 to 25 US areas. The CDR3 spans 17 residues. Trimming cost V 4 bases and J 5 bases; bases outside gene matches: 13. Germline CDR1 is SGHDT and CDR2 is YYEEEE. Here immunoSEQ multiplex PCR was the method, and the copy in TCRdb shows in-frame clones only, minus some. The table lists about 230,000 clones, around 86% of them singletons. The chain combines TRBV5-6 with TRBJ1-5; 9 positions agree with TRBD1. The sequenced sample consisted of PBMCs or T cells enriched from blood (not recorded which). The TCR was taken from a man between 18 and 35 years old who had recovered from COVID-19. The CDR3: CASSQTGGAIAYQPQHF. The CDR3 DNA sequence: TGTGCCAGCAGCCAGACAGGGGGTGCCATCGCGTATCAGCCCCAGCATTTT.